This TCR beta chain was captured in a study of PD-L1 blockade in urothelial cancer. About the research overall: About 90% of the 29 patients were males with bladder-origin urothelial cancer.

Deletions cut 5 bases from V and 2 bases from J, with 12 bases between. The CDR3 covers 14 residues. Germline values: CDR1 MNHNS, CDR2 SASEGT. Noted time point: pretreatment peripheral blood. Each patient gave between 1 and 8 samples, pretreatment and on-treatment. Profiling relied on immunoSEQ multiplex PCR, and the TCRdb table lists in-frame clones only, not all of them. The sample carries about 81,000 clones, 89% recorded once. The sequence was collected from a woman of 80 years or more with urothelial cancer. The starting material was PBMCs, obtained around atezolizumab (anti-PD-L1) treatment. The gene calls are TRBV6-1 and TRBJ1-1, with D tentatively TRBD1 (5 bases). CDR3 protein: CASSYTGRNTEAFF. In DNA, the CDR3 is TGTGCCAGCAGTTATACAGGAAGAAACACTGAAGCTTTCTTT.